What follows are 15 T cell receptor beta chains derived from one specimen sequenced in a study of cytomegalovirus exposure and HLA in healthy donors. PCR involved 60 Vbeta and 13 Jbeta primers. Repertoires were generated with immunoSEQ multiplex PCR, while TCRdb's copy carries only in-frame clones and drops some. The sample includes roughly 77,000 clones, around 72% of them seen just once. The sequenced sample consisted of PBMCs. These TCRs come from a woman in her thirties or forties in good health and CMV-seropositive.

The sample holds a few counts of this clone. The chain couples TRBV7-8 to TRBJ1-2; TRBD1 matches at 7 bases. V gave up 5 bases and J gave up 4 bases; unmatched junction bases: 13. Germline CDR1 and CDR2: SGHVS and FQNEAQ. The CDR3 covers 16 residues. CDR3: CASSPGLAGGTYGYTF. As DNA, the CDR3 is TGTGCCAGCAGCCCCGGGTTAGCAGGGGGGACCTATGGCTACACCTTC.

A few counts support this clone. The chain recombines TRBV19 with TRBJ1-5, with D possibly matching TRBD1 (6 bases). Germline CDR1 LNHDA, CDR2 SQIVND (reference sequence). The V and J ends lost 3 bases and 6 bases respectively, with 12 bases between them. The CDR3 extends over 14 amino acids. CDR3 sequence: CASSMGQGSQPQHF. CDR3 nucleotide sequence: TGTGCCAGTAGTATGGGGCAGGGGAGTCAGCCCCAGCATTTT.

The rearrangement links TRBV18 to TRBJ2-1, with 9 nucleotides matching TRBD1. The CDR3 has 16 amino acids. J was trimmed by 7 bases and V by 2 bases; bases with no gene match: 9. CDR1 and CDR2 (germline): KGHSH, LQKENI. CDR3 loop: CASSPYRTGARNEQFF. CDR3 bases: TGTGCCAGCTCACCATACCGGACAGGGGCTAGGAATGAGCAGTTCTTC.

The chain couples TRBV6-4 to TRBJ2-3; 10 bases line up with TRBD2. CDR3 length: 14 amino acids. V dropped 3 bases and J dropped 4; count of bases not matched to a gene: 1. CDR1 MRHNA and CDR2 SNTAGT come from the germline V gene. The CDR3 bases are TGTGCCAGCAGTGAAGCGGGGGGGGCAGATACGCAGTATTTT. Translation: CASSEAGGADTQYF.

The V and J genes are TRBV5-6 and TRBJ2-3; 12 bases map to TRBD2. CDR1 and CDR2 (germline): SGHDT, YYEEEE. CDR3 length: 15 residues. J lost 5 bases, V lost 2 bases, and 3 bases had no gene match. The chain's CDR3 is CASSFLTSGGDTQYF. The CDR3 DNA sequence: TGTGCCAGCAGCTTCTTGACTAGCGGGGGAGATACGCAGTATTTT.

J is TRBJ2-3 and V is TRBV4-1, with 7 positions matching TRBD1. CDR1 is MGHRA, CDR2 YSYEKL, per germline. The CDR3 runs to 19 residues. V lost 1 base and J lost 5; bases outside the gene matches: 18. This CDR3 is CASSQVFGVRGPYEDTQYF. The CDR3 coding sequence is TGCGCCAGCAGCCAAGTATTCGGCGTGAGGGGGCCCTATGAAGATACGCAGTATTTT.

Here the CDR3 DNA reads TGTGCCAGCAGCGCTTGGACAGGGGAGGGCGAGCAGTACTTC. As protein: CASSAWTGEGEQYF. The rearrangement uses TRBV9 and TRBJ2-7; 9 bases agree with TRBD1. V lost 3 bases, J lost 6 bases, and 7 bases stayed unmatched. CDR3 length equals 14 residues. CDR1 is SGDLS and CDR2 is YYNGEE in the germline V gene. Full variable domain (remainder filled in from reference TRBV9 and TRBJ2-7): DSGVTQTPKHLITATGQRVTLRCSPRSGDLSVYWYQQSLDQGLQFLIQYYNGEERAKGNILERFSAQQFPDLHSELNLSSLELGDSALYFCASSAWTGEGEQYFGPGTRLTVT.

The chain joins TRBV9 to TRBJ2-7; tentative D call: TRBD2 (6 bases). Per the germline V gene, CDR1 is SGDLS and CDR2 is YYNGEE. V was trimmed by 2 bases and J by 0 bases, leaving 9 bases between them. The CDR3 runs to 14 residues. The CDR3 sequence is CASSVIGSSYEQYF. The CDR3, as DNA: TGTGCCAGCAGCGTCATCGGGAGCTCCTACGAGCAGTACTTC.

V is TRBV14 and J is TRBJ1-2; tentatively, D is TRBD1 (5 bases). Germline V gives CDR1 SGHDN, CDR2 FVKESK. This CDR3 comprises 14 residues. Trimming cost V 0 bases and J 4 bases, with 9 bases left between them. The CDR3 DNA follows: TGTGCCAGCAGCCAAGACAGGGCCGTCTATGGCTACACCTTC. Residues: CASSQDRAVYGYTF.

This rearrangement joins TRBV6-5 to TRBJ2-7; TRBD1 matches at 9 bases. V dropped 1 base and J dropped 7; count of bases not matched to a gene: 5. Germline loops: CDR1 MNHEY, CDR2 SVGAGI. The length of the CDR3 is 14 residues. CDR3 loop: CASSYWDRVGEQYF. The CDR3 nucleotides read TGTGCCAGCAGTTACTGGGACAGGGTTGGGGAGCAGTACTTC.

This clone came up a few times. CDR3 region: CASSVVAGGAFTAYNEQFF. The DNA of the CDR3 is TGTGCCAGCAGCGTAGTGGCCGGGGGGGCCTTTACGGCCTACAATGAGCAGTTCTTC. The chain links TRBV9 to TRBJ2-1, with 8 bases matching TRBD2. V was pared by 0 bases and J by 2 bases, with 13 bases of the junction left unmatched. The V gene's germline CDR1 is SGDLS and CDR2 YYNGEE. The length of the CDR3 is 19 residues. The whole variable domain, filled in from reference TRBV9 and TRBJ2-1, reads DSGVTQTPKHLITATGQRVTLRCSPRSGDLSVYWYQQSLDQGLQFLIQYYNGEERAKGNILERFSAQQFPDLHSELNLSSLELGDSALYFCASSVVAGGAFTAYNEQFFGPGTRLTVL.

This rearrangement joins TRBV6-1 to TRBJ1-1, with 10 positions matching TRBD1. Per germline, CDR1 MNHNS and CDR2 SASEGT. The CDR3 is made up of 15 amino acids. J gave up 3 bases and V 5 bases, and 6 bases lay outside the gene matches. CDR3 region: CASSPTGGDYTEAFF. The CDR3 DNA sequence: TGTGCCAGCAGTCCGACAGGGGGCGATTACACTGAAGCTTTCTTT.

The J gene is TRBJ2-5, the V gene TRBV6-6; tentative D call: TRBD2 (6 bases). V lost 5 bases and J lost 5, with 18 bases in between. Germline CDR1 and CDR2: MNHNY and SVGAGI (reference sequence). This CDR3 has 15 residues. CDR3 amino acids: CASSPPGTSSETQYF. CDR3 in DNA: TGTGCCAGCAGTCCTCCCGGGACTTCTAGCGAGACCCAGTACTTC.

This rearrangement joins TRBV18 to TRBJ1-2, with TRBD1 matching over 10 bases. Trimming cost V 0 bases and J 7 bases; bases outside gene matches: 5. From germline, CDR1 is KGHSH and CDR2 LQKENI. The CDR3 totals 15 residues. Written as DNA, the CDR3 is TGTGCCAGCTCACCACCCGTGGGACAGGGGTTTGGCTACACCTTC. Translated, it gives CASSPPVGQGFGYTF.

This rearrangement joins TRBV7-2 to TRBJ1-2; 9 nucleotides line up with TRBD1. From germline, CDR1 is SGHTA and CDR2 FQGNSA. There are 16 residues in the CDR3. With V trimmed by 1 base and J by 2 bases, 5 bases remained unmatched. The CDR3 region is CASSLELDRGNYGYTF. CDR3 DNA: TGTGCCAGCAGCTTAGAACTGGACAGGGGCAACTATGGCTACACCTTC.